The table lists the clone carrying this T cell receptor beta chain with many counts. Antigen: not known. V was pared by 4 bases and J by 2 bases, with 13 bases between. The V gene's germline CDR1 is SQVTM and CDR2 ANQGSEA. This CDR3 spans 14 amino acids. The sample is drawn from a study of identical twins. Study conclusions and caveats: Abundant beta clonotypes from cord blood had fewer insertions, unlike memory repertoires, which showed none.

TCRdb reprocessed the 5' RACE reads with MiXCR, giving one entry per CDR3 protein. The sample carries about 520,000 distinct CDR3 sequences, 20% to 25% recorded once. This same sample was also part of a study on T cells expressing NK-cell markers. This second study notes: HCMV seropositivity characterized most of the eight sequenced donors, and seronegativity one.

Input material: CD4+ T cells sorted from blood. V gene TRBV29-1 combines with J gene TRBJ2-3, with a weak D call TRBD2 (5 bases). This sequence was found in a woman aged 18 to 35 in good health. The CDR3 reads CSVGKTGNTDTQYF. In DNA, the CDR3 is TGCAGCGTTGGGAAGACGGGGAACACAGATACGCAGTATTTT.